This is a list of T cell receptor beta chains from one sample in a study of blood T cell repertoires in COVID-19. Assay: immunoSEQ multiplex PCR; the TCRdb copy retains only in-frame clones and omits some. The sample has 20,000 to 25,000 clones, just over 85% seen once. The sequencing sample was made of peripheral blood. The source of these receptors is a man between 65 and 79 years old in a cohort sampled during active COVID-19. Each CDR3 is given with its conserved first and last residue. Where a row states a size, it is once, few, many or the class of an expanded clone; other rows omit it.

TRBV18,TRBJ1-2,NA,15,CASSPRQGRLYGYTF
TRBV28,TRBJ2-2,NA,15,CASSLGGTGGLELFF
TRBV5-1,TRBJ1-2,NA,14,CASSLGGSNYGYTF
TRBV15,TRBJ2-3,NA,14,CATSREPRGDTQYF
TRBV2,TRBJ1-3,NA,12,CASRGLGNTIYF
TRBV28,TRBJ1-4,few,15,CASSLAQIPNEKLFF
TRBV10-3,TRBJ2-3,NA,16,CAIKGAGTSSTDTQYF
TRBV6-1,TRBJ2-1,NA,22,CASSEPRALGLAGGSSYNEQFF
TRBV28,TRBJ2-5,NA,15,CASRSRLAGQETQYF
TRBV7-9,TRBJ1-3,NA,13,CASRLTVGNTIYF
TRBV9,TRBJ2-1,NA,16,CASSSLAGGYKNEQFF